This TCR beta chain was captured by sequencing in a study of blood T cell repertoires in COVID-19. The overall study: The United States, Italy and Spain provided the acute and convalescent COVID-19 samples.

The trim removed 8 bases at V and 3 bases at J, leaving 8 bases unmatched. Germline values: CDR1 MNHEY, CDR2 SVGAGI. The CDR3 covers 14 residues. How the authors handled the data: Amplification of reference gene primers provided the estimated nucleated cell counts. Clones were sequenced by immunoSEQ multiplex PCR, and TCRdb holds only the in-frame ones, with some missing. The DNA was the basis for D and trimming; V, J and clone size are from that table. The sample has roughly 180,000 clones; about 76% are singletons. The TCR comes from a woman between 50 and 59 years old with active or convalescent COVID-19. The material sequenced was peripheral blood. The J gene is TRBJ1-1, the V gene TRBV6-5, with 8 bases identical to TRBD1. The CDR3 reads CASLRQGIYTEAFF. As DNA, the CDR3 is TGTGCCAGCCTCCGACAGGGGATTTACACTGAAGCTTTCTTT.